The 28 T cell receptor beta chains in this list originate from one sample, sequenced in a study of cytomegalovirus exposure and HLA in healthy donors listed by TCRdb under 2017. Receptor libraries were prepared by the immunoSEQ multiplex PCR assay. For the multiplex PCR, a mixture combining 60 forward primers for TCR Vbeta segments and 13 reverse primers for TCR Jbeta segments was used. TCRdb took this table from immuneACCESS and kept in-frame rearrangements with V and J called. Such tables lack part of the clones; where checked against another copy, unresolved V genes explain under half of the gap, and the rest is unexplained. A total of 95,000 or so clones appear in this sample, about four fifths of them only once. The ten largest clones represent roughly 4% of the sample. The sample taken for sequencing was PBMCs. The receptors here all came from a woman aged 70-85 years in good health and CMV-seropositive.

The chain links TRBV9 to TRBJ2-6; 9 nucleotides match TRBD1. V trimming: 0 bases; J trimming: 2 bases; junction bases outside the gene matches: 0. Germline loops: CDR1 SGDLS, CDR2 YYNGEE. The CDR3 sequence is 16 residues long. Here the CDR3 reads CASSVGDRAGANVLTF. Here the CDR3 DNA reads TGTGCCAGCAGCGTAGGGGACAGGGCTGGGGCCAACGTCCTGACTTTC. Full variable domain (outside the CDR3, taken from reference TRBV9 and TRBJ2-6): DSGVTQTPKHLITATGQRVTLRCSPRSGDLSVYWYQQSLDQGLQFLIQYYNGEERAKGNILERFSAQQFPDLHSELNLSSLELGDSALYFCASSVGDRAGANVLTFGAGSRLTVL.

CDR3 sequence (DNA): TGTGCCAGCTCAACTCGGACAGGAGGGAACTACGAGCAGTACTTC. The encoded protein is CASSTRTGGNYEQYF. The chain has TRBV18 and TRBJ2-7, with D possibly being TRBD1 (7 bases). The CDR3 has 15 amino acids. V gave up 5 bases and J gave up 3 bases, with 17 bases separating them. Germline V CDR1 and CDR2: KGHSH, LQKENI.

The rearrangement links TRBV29-1 to TRBJ2-7, with TRBD2 identical over 14 bases. This CDR3 has 15 residues. The V and J ends lost 2 bases and 7 bases, in that order; junction bases with no gene match: 7. CDR1 and CDR2 from the germline V gene are SQVTM and ANQGSEA. The CDR3 spells CSVELGTSGSKEQYF. CDR3 DNA: TGCAGCGTTGAATTGGGGACTAGCGGGAGTAAAGAGCAGTACTTC.

V is TRBV28 and J is TRBJ2-3; 10 nucleotides line up with TRBD1. The length of the CDR3 is 15 residues. V shed 3 bases, J shed 6 bases, and the junction held 6 bases outside the gene matches. Germline-derived CDR1 and CDR2 are MDHEN and SYDVKM. The CDR3 DNA reads as TGTGCCAGCAGTTTGGCCGGGACAGGGGTTGATACGCAGTATTTT. Amino acid sequence: CASSLAGTGVDTQYF. Using reference TRBV28 and TRBJ2-3 for the parts outside the CDR3, the full variable domain is DVKVTQSSRYLVKRTGEKVFLECVQDMDHENMFWYRQDPGLGLRLIYFSYDVKMKEKGDIPEGYSVSREKKERFSLILESASTNQTSMYLCASSLAGTGVDTQYFGPGTRLTVL.

The chain links TRBV27 to TRBJ1-2; weak D call: TRBD1 (5 bases). The germline CDR1 and CDR2 sequences are MNHEY and SMNVEV (reference sequence). The CDR3 spans 15 residues. V lost 3 bases to trimming and J lost 2 bases, with 13 bases between them. The CDR3 nucleotides read TGTGCCAGCAGTTTGTCCTCCGGGGGGAACTATGGCTACACCTTC. Protein sequence: CASSLSSGGNYGYTF.

The chain links TRBV27 to TRBJ1-1; 9 bases are a match to TRBD1. The CDR3 contains 13 residues. Losses at the gene ends were 8 bases for V and 5 bases for J; bases not matched to a gene: 6. CDR1 is MNHEY, CDR2 SMNVEV, per germline (reference sequence). The CDR3 coding sequence is TGTGCCAGCGGTACAGGGGGCAAGACTGAAGCTTTCTTT. Amino acids: CASGTGGKTEAFF.

The chain couples TRBV7-2 to TRBJ2-7, with D possibly being TRBD1 (7 bases). CDR3 length: 15 amino acids. The germline V gene has CDR1 SGHTA and CDR2 FQGNSA. V shed 3 bases and J shed 7 bases, with 19 bases lying between them. CDR3 in DNA: TGTGCCAGCAGCTTGGGACAGTCTTGGGGGAGGGAGCAGTACTTC. Its protein is CASSLGQSWGREQYF.

The rearrangement uses TRBV25-1 and TRBJ1-3; D may be TRBD1 (5 bases). Germline V gene sequence: CDR1 MGHDK, CDR2 SYGVNS. This CDR3 is 15 amino acids long. Trimming removed 2 bases from V and 1 base from J, with 9 bases in between. The CDR3 DNA sequence: TGTGCCAGCAGTGAACAGGGACTATCTGGAAACACCATATATTTT. Translating it yields CASSEQGLSGNTIYF.

This chain joins TRBV11-2 and TRBJ2-7, with D unresolved. The CDR3 is 14 residues long. Deletions cut 1 base from V and 1 base from J, with 8 bases between. Germline CDR1 is SGHAT and CDR2 is FQNNGV. Here the CDR3 reads CASSLVQNSYEQYF. The CDR3 nucleotides read TGTGCCAGCAGCTTAGTCCAGAATTCCTACGAGCAGTACTTC.

This chain connects TRBV7-2 to TRBJ2-1, with 12 positions matching TRBD2. V dropped 5 bases and J dropped 8; count of bases not matched to a gene: 13. CDR1 and CDR2 (germline): SGHTA, FQGNSA. There are 17 residues in the CDR3. The CDR3 DNA reads as TGTGCCAGCAGCCCAGGGGCAGGGACTAGCGGGTCTGATGAGCAGTTCTTC. Translation: CASSPGAGTSGSDEQFF. Based on the CDR3 plus reference TRBV7-2 and TRBJ2-1, the full variable domain is GAGVSQSPSNKVTEKGKDVELRCDPISGHTALYWYRQSLGQGLEFLIYFQGNSAPDKSGLPSDRFSAERTGGSVSTLTIQRTQQEDSAVYLCASSPGAGTSGSDEQFFGPGTRLTVL.

In this sample, this clone turned up a few times. The chain has TRBV4-1 and TRBJ1-6, with TRBD1 matching 9 bases. The J segment lost 10 bases and the V segment lost 5 bases, leaving 15 bases of the junction unmatched. Germline values: CDR1 MGHRA, CDR2 YSYEKL. This CDR3 is 17 amino acids long. CDR3 loop: CASSNFWDRDSGSPLHF. CDR3 nucleotide sequence: TGCGCCAGCAGCAACTTCTGGGACAGGGACTCCGGATCACCCCTCCACTTT.

The chain carries TRBV6-5 and TRBJ1-5, with D tentatively TRBD1 (5 bases). The CDR3 sequence is 12 residues long. Trimming took 6 bases from V and 4 from J, leaving 7 bases between them. Germline V gene data show CDR1 as MNHEY and CDR2 as SVGAGI. The CDR3: CASRGPNQPQHF. The CDR3 DNA sequence: TGTGCCAGCAGGGGGCCTAATCAGCCCCAGCATTTT.

V gene TRBV6-5 combines with J gene TRBJ2-7, with TRBD2 identical over 8 bases. The length of the CDR3 is 14 residues. V lost 6 bases to trimming and J lost 7 bases; unmatched junction nucleotides: 11. Germline values: CDR1 MNHEY, CDR2 SVGAGI. CDR3 DNA: TGTGCCAGCAGGGTTTTCCTAGCGGGTGGAGAGCAGTACTTC. It specifies CASRVFLAGGEQYF.

The gene calls are TRBV28 and TRBJ1-1, with TRBD1 as a possible D gene (5 bases). Per germline, CDR1 MDHEN and CDR2 SYDVKM. Trimming pared 4 bases from V and 3 bases from J, leaving 15 bases between. The CDR3 loop spans 15 amino acids. CDR3 loop: CASSSPSTVYTEAFF. In DNA form, the CDR3 reads TGTGCCAGCAGTTCTCCCTCGACAGTCTACACTGAAGCTTTCTTT.

To note about this clone: One junction end does not reproduce the germline sequence, and a read error may be involved. This chain joins TRBV7-9 and TRBJ2-2; 8 nucleotides line up with TRBD1. CDR1 is SEHNR and CDR2 is FQNEAQ in the germline V gene (reference sequence). The CDR3 runs to 15 residues. The CDR3 DNA is TGTTCCAGCACCCCAACAGGGGGGCAGGCCGGGGAGCTGTTTTTT. It codes for CSSTPTGGQAGELFF.

The chain recombines TRBV30 with TRBJ1-1, with no clear D. V was shortened by 2 bases and J by 4 bases, with 8 bases between the two germline ends. Per the germline V gene, CDR1 is GTSNPN and CDR2 is SVGIG (reference sequence). This CDR3 is built from 12 residues. The CDR3 here is CAWSSEGTEAFF. The CDR3 nucleotides are TGTGCCTGGAGTAGTGAGGGCACTGAAGCTTTCTTT. Supplemented by reference TRBV30 and TRBJ1-1, the full variable domain reads SQTIHQWPATLVQPVGSPLSLECTVEGTSNPNLYWYRQAAGRGLQLLFYSVGIGQISSEVPQNLSASRPQDRQFILSSKKLLLSDSGFYLCAWSSEGTEAFFGQGTRLTVV.

The chain has TRBV19 and TRBJ2-6, with 10 bases aligning to TRBD1. The CDR3 consists of 20 residues. Germline trimming cut 6 bases from V and 0 bases from J; bases unmatched to any gene: 14. CDR1 and CDR2 (germline): LNHDA, SQIVND (reference sequence). CDR3 sequence (DNA): TGTGCCAGTAGACTATCGAACTACGGGACAGGGGACTCTGGGGCCAACGTCCTGACTTTC. This sequence encodes CASRLSNYGTGDSGANVLTF.

The chain recombines TRBV11-2 with TRBJ2-2; D uncertain. Germline assignment: CDR1 SGHAT and CDR2 FQNNGV. Between the trimmed V and J ends, which lost 5 bases and 0 bases, there was a span of 7 bases. The CDR3 totals 14 residues. In DNA, the CDR3 is TGTGCCAGCAGCCCAGACACGAACACCGGGGAGCTGTTTTTT. Translating gives CASSPDTNTGELFF.

The chain joins TRBV5-1 to TRBJ2-2, with TRBD1 identical over 7 bases. CDR3 length: 17 residues. Germline values: CDR1 SGHRS, CDR2 YFSETQ. J lost 0 bases, V lost 3 bases, and 8 bases had no gene match. CDR3 loop: CASSSPQGLPNTGELFF. The DNA for the CDR3 is TGCGCCAGCAGCTCACCACAGGGGTTGCCGAACACCGGGGAGCTGTTTTTT.

V usage is TRBV21-1 and J usage is TRBJ2-1; TRBD2, the table's D call, lacks a check against the DNA. TRBV21-1 is a listed pseudogene. There are 20 residues in the CDR3. CDR3 sequence (DNA): TGTGCCAGCAGCAAAGCATCCCTTAAAGGACTAGCGGGAGGGCACAATGAGCAGTTCTTC. Its protein is CASSKASLKGLAGGHNEQFF.

V usage is TRBV25-1 and J usage is TRBJ2-2; D is perhaps TRBD1 (5 bases). The V gene's germline CDR1 is MGHDK and CDR2 SYGVNS. V dropped 7 bases and J dropped 1 base, with 13 bases sitting between them. The CDR3 totals 15 residues. The CDR3 loop is CASTLTDRNTGELFF. The DNA for the CDR3 is TGTGCCAGCACCCTGACAGACAGGAACACCGGGGAGCTGTTTTTT. Supplemented by reference TRBV25-1 and TRBJ2-2, the full variable domain reads EADIYQTPRYLVIGTGKKITLECSQTMGHDKMYWYQQDPGMELHLIHYSYGVNSTEKGDLSSESTVSRIRTEHFPLTLESARPSHTSQYLCASTLTDRNTGELFFGEGSRLTVL.

The V call is TRBV11-2, the J call TRBJ1-1; D might be TRBD1 (5 bases). CDR1 and CDR2 (germline): SGHAT, FQNNGV. The CDR3 contains 12 residues. The V and J ends lost 3 bases and 8 bases respectively, with 10 bases between them. The CDR3 nucleotides are TGTGCCAGCAGCTTGGGGGGATACGAAGCTTTCTTT. Encoded protein: CASSLGGYEAFF.

V gene TRBV29-1 combines with J gene TRBJ1-1; D ambiguous. This CDR3 comprises 12 residues. V lost 7 bases to trimming and J lost 4 bases, with 13 bases between them. CDR1 and CDR2 from the germline V gene are SQVTM and ANQGSEA. The CDR3 reads CSGSLTGTEAFF. CDR3 DNA: TGCAGCGGGAGCCTTACGGGCACTGAAGCTTTCTTT.

The rearrangement uses TRBV28 and TRBJ2-5, with TRBD2 matching 9 bases. Germline V gene data show CDR1 as MDHEN and CDR2 as SYDVKM. Germline trimming cut 8 bases from V and 9 bases from J; bases unmatched to any gene: 19. There are 16 residues in the CDR3. CDR3 loop: CASRRAPEAGGLAQYF. CDR3 nucleotides: TGTGCCAGCCGAAGAGCCCCCGAGGCGGGAGGGTTGGCCCAGTACTTC.

Only a few counts were recorded for this clone. The gene calls are TRBV6-1 and TRBJ1-1; perhaps TRBD1 as D (5 bases). Trimming pared 0 bases from V and 7 bases from J, leaving 12 bases between. This CDR3 has 14 residues. The germline V gene has CDR1 MNHNS and CDR2 SASEGT. CDR3 loop: CASSEAITRGEAFF. DNA for the CDR3: TGTGCCAGCAGTGAAGCTATTACAAGGGGTGAAGCTTTCTTT.

The chain has TRBV7-2 and TRBJ2-3, with 7 bases that match TRBD2. CDR1 SGHTA and CDR2 FQGNSA come from the germline V gene. V gave up 5 bases and J gave up 6 bases; unmatched junction bases: 11. CDR3 length: 15 amino acids. The CDR3 sequence: CASSRLGGSGDTQYF. CDR3 nucleotide sequence: TGTGCCAGCAGCCGCCTGGGAGGGAGTGGGGATACGCAGTATTTT.

This clone came up a few times. The J gene is TRBJ1-2, the V gene TRBV11-2, with D unresolved. Germline V lookup: CDR1 SGHAT, CDR2 FQNNGV. The CDR3 extends over 13 amino acids. The germline V and J ends were trimmed by 5 bases and 4 bases, with 11 bases remaining between them. The CDR3: CASSQWRAYGYTF. DNA for the CDR3: TGTGCCAGCAGCCAGTGGCGGGCCTATGGCTACACCTTC.

The chain uses TRBV7-3 and TRBJ2-2; 12 bases agree with TRBD2. CDR1 SGHTA and CDR2 FQGTGA come from the germline V gene. The CDR3 totals 18 residues. Trimming at V came to 3 bases and at J to 0 bases, leaving 5 bases not matched to a gene. The chain's CDR3 is CASSFGLAGGSNTGELFF. The CDR3 nucleotides read TGTGCCAGCAGCTTTGGTCTAGCGGGAGGGTCGAACACCGGGGAGCTGTTTTTT. Supplemented by reference TRBV7-3 and TRBJ2-2, the full variable domain reads GAGVSQTPSNKVTEKGKYVELRCDPISGHTALYWYRQSLGQGPEFLIYFQGTGAADDSGLPNDRFFAVRPEGSVSTLKIQRTERGDSAVYLCASSFGLAGGSNTGELFFGEGSRLTVL.